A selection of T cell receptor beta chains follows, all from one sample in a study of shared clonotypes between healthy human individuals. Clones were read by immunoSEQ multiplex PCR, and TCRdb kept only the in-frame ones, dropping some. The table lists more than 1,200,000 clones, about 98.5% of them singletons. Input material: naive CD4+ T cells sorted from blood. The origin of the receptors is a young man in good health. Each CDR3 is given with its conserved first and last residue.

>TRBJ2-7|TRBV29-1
CSVQSGLRFEYEQYF
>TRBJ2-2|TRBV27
CASSFLGAANTGELFF
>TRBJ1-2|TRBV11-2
CASSLGVGRESRRYGYTF
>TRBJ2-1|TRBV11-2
CASSPAAGNEQFF
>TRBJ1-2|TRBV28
CASSSSRAVLGVGYTF
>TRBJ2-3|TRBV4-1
CASRKETGLPTDTQYF
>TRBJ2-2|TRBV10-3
CAISELGLAGLTGELFF
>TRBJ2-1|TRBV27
CASTQQGSPYNEQFF
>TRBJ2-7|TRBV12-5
CASGLGGTVDEQYF
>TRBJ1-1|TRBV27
CASTQSGAGGSTEAFF
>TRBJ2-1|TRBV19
CASSSTGGNSYNEQFF
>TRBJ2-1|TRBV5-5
CASSPGQGTNNEQFF
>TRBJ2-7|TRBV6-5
CASSMGTGYEQYF
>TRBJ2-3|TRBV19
CASSIQGQDTDTQYF
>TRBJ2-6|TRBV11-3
CASSSGTGLPGANVLTF
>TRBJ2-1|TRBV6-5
CASSSLAGVYNEQFF
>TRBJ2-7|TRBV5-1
CASSLDPSGIYEQYF
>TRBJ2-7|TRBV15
CATSRVWAGGRYEQYF
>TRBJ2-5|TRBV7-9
CASSERLAGGETQYF
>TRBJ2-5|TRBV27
CASSAVGFWTDSVETQYF
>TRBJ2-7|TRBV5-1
CASSSTVYEQYF
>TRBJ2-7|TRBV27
CASSLEFGRNYEQYF
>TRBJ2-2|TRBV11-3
CASSSTGNTGELFF
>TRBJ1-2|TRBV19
CASSNPGEAYGYTF
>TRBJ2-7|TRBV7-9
CASSLGGRSYEQYF
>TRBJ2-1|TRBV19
CASTREGLAEYNEQFF
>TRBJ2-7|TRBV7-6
CASSPAPGRRYEQYF
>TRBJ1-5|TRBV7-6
CASSPGVGSRQPQHF
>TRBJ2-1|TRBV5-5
CASSLLLSSYNEQFF
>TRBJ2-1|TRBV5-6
CASSLRDRDDNEQFF
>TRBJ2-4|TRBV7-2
CASRSGTALAKNIQYF
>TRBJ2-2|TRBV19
CASSRTSGRGGELFF
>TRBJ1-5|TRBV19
CASRHHSRGTYSNQPQHF
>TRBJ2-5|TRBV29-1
CSAGDHQETQYF